This TCR beta chain was retrieved from a study of beta chain features in type 1 diabetes. Study results and limitations: TCRB CDR3s were moderately but significantly shorter in Type 1 diabetes patients in all four CD4+ subsets. More deletions and fewer insertions at VDJ junctions were found in patients with type 1 diabetes.

Every isolated RNA sample was fully reverse transcribed, so sequencing captured expressed TCRB transcripts. Generated by immunoSEQ multiplex PCR, the TCRdb table keeps only in-frame clones and is missing some. The table records around 430,000 clones, around 30% of them present only once. Comments on this clone: What it binds is not known. This same CDR3 is encoded by further DNA sequences in the sample.

Trimming took off 1 base at V and 5 bases at J, with 4 bases between the two ends. The germline CDR1 and CDR2 sequences are LNHNV and YYDKDF (reference sequence). This CDR3 has 12 residues. A CD45RO/CCR7/CD25/CD127/CD95/CD27 panel sorted naive, central memory, regulatory and stem cell-like memory CD4+ cells. The chain recombines TRBV15 with TRBJ2-3; D gene ambiguous. The source of this sequence is a man between 18 and 35 years old in good health. The specimen sequenced was naive CD4+ T cells from blood. The CDR3: CATSRVRDTQYF. The CDR3, as DNA: TGTGCCACCAGCAGAGTTAGAGATACGCAGTATTTT.